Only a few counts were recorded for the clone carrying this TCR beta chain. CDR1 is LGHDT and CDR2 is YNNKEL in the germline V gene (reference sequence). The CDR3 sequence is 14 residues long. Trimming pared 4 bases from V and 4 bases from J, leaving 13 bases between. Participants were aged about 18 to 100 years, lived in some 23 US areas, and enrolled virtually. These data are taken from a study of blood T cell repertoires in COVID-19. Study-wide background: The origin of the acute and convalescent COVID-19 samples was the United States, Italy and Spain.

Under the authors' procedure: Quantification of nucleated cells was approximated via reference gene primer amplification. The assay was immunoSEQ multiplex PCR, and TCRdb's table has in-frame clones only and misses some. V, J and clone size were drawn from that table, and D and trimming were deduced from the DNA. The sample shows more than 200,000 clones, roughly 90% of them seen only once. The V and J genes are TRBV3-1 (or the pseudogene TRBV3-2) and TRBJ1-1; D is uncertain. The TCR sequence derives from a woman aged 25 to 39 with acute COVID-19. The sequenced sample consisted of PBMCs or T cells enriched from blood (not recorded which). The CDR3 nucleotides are TGTGCCAGCAGCCCGCAGAGGGTTGGCACTGAAGCTTTCTTT. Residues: CASSPQRVGTEAFF.